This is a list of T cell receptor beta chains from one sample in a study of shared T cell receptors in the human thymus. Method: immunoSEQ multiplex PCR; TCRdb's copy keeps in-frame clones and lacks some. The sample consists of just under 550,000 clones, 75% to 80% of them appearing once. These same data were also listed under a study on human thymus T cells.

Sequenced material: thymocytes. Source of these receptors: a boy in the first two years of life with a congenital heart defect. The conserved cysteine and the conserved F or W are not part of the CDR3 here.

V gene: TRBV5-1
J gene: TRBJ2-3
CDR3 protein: ASSLAGSGIITDTQY

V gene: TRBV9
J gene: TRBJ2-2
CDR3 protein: ASSVAGQGPILKSGGELF

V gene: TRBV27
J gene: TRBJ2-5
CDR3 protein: ASSPTDRDFSETQY

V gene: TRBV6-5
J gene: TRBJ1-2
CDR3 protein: ASSYSGRSDGYT

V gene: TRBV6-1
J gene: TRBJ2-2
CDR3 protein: ASRSTGTGELF

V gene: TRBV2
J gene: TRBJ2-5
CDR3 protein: ARQGQETQY

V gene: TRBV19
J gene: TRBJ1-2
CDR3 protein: AISYGQDGYGYT

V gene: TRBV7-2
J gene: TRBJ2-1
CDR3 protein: ASSFPTGSPYNEQF

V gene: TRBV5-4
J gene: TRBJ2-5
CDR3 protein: ASSPGQETQY

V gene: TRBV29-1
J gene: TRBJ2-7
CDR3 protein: SVFSRAGSAYEQY

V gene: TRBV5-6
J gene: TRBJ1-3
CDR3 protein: ASSPRGRSGNTIY

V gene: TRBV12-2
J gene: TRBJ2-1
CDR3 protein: ASRLALSGTSGSNEQF

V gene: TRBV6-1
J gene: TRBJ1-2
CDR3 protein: ASSTFRIGGDGYT

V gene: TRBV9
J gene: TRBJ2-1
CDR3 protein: ASSPGQGARGVGNEQF

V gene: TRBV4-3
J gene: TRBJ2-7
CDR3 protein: ASSLLGTSGDHSYEQY

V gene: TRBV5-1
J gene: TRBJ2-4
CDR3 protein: ASSNRTRANIQY

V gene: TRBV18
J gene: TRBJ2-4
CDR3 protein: ASSPSNGGEANIQY

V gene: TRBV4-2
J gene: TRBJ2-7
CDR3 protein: ASSQDPPGGGLAFSYEQY

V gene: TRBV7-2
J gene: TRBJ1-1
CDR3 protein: ASSLVTDGIGTEAF

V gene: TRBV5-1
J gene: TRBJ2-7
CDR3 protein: ASSIRDRSHEQY

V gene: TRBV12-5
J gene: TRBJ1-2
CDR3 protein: ASGLTTGVPINYGYT

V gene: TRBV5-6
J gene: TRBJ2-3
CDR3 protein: ASSSRLREGLRRTDTQY

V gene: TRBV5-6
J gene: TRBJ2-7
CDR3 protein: ASSLRLAKSSYEQY

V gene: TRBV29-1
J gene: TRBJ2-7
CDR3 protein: SVLRDGGVNRYEQY

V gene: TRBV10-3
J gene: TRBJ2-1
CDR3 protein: ASLPGTSGNIPNNEQF

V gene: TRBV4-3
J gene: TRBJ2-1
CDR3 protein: ASSQDGGGGRSLHEQF

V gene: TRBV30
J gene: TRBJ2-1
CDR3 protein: AWSGRLAGGLSSYNEQF

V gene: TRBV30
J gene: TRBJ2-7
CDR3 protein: AWSPSYGGEQY

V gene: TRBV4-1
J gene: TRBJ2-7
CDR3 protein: ASSQWTGDNEQY